This T cell receptor (beta chain) is from a study of blood T cell repertoires in COVID-19. The CDR3 is made up of 12 amino acids. Germline V gene data show CDR1 as SGHNT and CDR2 as YENEEA. The ends were cut back, 3 bases at V and 12 bases at J, with 12 bases in the middle. The protocol was immunoSEQ multiplex PCR, while the TCRdb copy is restricted to in-frame clones and leaves out a portion. The sample contains roughly 140,000 clones, over 75% of which appear only once. The sequenced sample was peripheral blood. The origin of this receptor is a woman aged 55-69 years with active COVID-19. The V gene is TRBV11-3, the J gene TRBJ2-1; the D gene is possibly TRBD1 (6 bases). The CDR3 sequence is CASSLGDTRQFF. CDR3 in DNA: TGTGCCAGCAGCTTGGGGGACACCCGGCAGTTCTTC. Using reference TRBV11-3 and TRBJ2-1 for the parts outside the CDR3, the full variable domain is EAGVVQSPRYKIIEKKQPVAFWCNPISGHNTLYWYLQNLGQGPELLIRYENEEAVDDSQLPKDRFSAERLKGVDSTLKIQPAELGDSAVYLCASSLGDTRQFFGPGTRLTVL.